A selection of T cell receptor beta chains follows, all from one sample in a study of T-cell reconstitution after alpha-beta-depleted transplantation in children. From the PCR reads, TCRdb called clonotypes with MiXCR, one entry per CDR3 protein. The sample carries 45,000 to 55,000 distinct CDR3 sequences, roughly 5% recorded once. This specimen was PBMCs, mostly from graft donor cells, taken 60 days after TCRalphabeta/CD19-depleted stem cell transplant. Receptors originate from a female patient younger than 10 who had a stem cell transplant for aplastic anemia, so the T cells may come from the graft donor. The CDR3 runs from the conserved cysteine through the conserved F or W. A D gene is named only where the DNA matches it firmly. The listing skips clone size in some rows; elsewhere it reads once, few, many or a size class.

size,D,V,J,DNA,CDR3
many,NA,TRBV12-3/TRBV12-4,TRBJ2-2,TGTGCCAGCAGTTTATTCATAGCCGGGGGATACACCGGGGAGCTGTTTTTT,CASSLFIAGGYTGELFF
medium-sized,NA,TRBV7-9,TRBJ2-5,TGTGCCAGCGGGGCAGCCTGGGAGACCCAGTACTTC,CASGAAWETQYF
many,TRBD2,TRBV24-1,TRBJ2-1,TGTGCCACCAGTGATGCGACTAGCGGGAGGGGGAATGAGCAGTTCTTC,CATSDATSGRGNEQFF
NA,NA,TRBV7-9,TRBJ1-2,TGTGCCAGCAGCTTAGCGTGGGGTGGCTACACCTTC,CASSLAWGGYTF
many,NA,TRBV7-9,TRBJ2-7,TGTGCCAGCAGCCCATTCGGGGGTCCTGGGGAGCAGTACTTC,CASSPFGGPGEQYF
many,NA,TRBV6-5,TRBJ2-3,TGTGCCAGCAGAGGCATAGCAGATACGCAGTATTTT,CASRGIADTQYF
NA,NA,TRBV28,TRBJ1-2,TGTGCCAGCAGTTTTCTCACAGGGAATGGCTACACCTTC,CASSFLTGNGYTF
many,NA,TRBV10-3,TRBJ2-2,TGTGCCATCAGTGCTTTCACAGCTGCGAACACCGGGGAGCTGTTTTTT,CAISAFTAANTGELFF
many,NA,TRBV5-1,TRBJ1-1,TGCGCCAGCAGGCAGGGAACGAACACTGAAGCTTTCTTT,CASRQGTNTEAFF
many,TRBD1,TRBV18,TRBJ2-7,TGTGCCAGCTCTCTGGACAGGATCAGCTCCTACGAGCAGTACTTC,CASSLDRISSYEQYF
many,TRBD2,TRBV7-2,TRBJ2-1,TGTGCCAGCAGCTTAGAGGGCCGGACTAGCGGGAGAGTAGAGCAGTTCTTC,CASSLEGRTSGRVEQFF
NA,TRBD2,TRBV28,TRBJ2-5,TGTGCCAGCAGGCTGGGACTAGCGGGAGCAGAGACCCAGTACTTC,CASRLGLAGAETQYF
many,NA,TRBV28,TRBJ1-5,TGTGCCAGCAGTTTCCAGGGAAAGAGGGGTCAGCCCCAGCATTTT,CASSFQGKRGQPQHF
many,NA,TRBV6-5,TRBJ1-6,TGTGCCAGCAGTTCCCCCACTATGGGAAATTCACCCCTCCACTTT,CASSSPTMGNSPLHF
NA,NA,TRBV6-1,TRBJ1-2,TGTGCCAGCAGCCCGTCCCGGGTATGGGGCTACACCTTC,CASSPSRVWGYTF
many,TRBD2,TRBV2,TRBJ2-1,TGTGCCAGCAGTGAAGACCACGGCGGGAGGGAGCAGTTCTTC,CASSEDHGGREQFF
many,NA,TRBV25-1,TRBJ2-7,TGTGCCAGCAGTGAAAGGCCCACTAAGCAGTACTTC,CASSERPTKQYF
NA,TRBD1,TRBV7-2,TRBJ2-2,TGTGCCAGCAGCCGGACAGGGGACACCGGGGAGCTGTTTTTT,CASSRTGDTGELFF
many,TRBD2,TRBV20-1,TRBJ2-7,TGCAGTGCTAGAGATAAGCGGGGTCCTAGCGGGGGATTGAGCCACGAGCAGTACTTC,CSARDKRGPSGGLSHEQYF
many,TRBD1,TRBV20-1,TRBJ2-7,TGCAGTGCTAGAGTTGGGACAGGGAACTATCACGAGCAGTACTTC,CSARVGTGNYHEQYF
many,NA,TRBV29-1,TRBJ1-5,TGCAGCGTTGCACAGGAAGTTCGGCAGCCCCAGCATTTT,CSVAQEVRQPQHF
many,TRBD2,TRBV5-1,TRBJ2-3,TGCGCCAGCAGCGGAATAGCGGGAGGGCGCACAGATACGCAGTATTTT,CASSGIAGGRTDTQYF
many,TRBD2,TRBV4-3,TRBJ2-1,TGCGCCAGCAGCCCACTAGCGGGAGGGCCCAATGAGCAGTTCTTC,CASSPLAGGPNEQFF
many,TRBD1,TRBV9,TRBJ2-7,TGTGCCAGCAGCCCCCGACAGGGGGCGGCCTACGAGCAGTACTTC,CASSPRQGAAYEQYF
many,NA,TRBV28,TRBJ2-7,TGTGCCAGCAGTTTATCATTAACCTACGAGCAGTACTTC,CASSLSLTYEQYF
many,NA,TRBV29-1,TRBJ1-2,TGCAGCGCCGGGGGGACAAGGCCATCAATTAACTATGGCTACACCTTC,CSAGGTRPSINYGYTF
many,TRBD1,TRBV5-6,TRBJ1-5,TGTGCCAGCAGTTTCCGACAGGGAAGAAAGCTCAATCAGCCCCAGCATTTT,CASSFRQGRKLNQPQHF
few,TRBD2,TRBV28,TRBJ2-2,TGTGCCAGCAGGGCGGGAGGAAGTCCTAACACCGGGGAGCTGTTTTTT,CASRAGGSPNTGELFF
many,TRBD2,TRBV5-1,TRBJ2-7,TGCGCCAGCAGCTACCAACTAGCGGGAGGGCAAATTGGCGAGCAGTACTTC,CASSYQLAGGQIGEQYF
NA,TRBD1,TRBV7-3,TRBJ2-7,TGTGCCAGCAGCCCCTCCGGGACAGGGGATTACGAGCAGTACTTC,CASSPSGTGDYEQYF
NA,NA,TRBV27,TRBJ2-5,TGTGCCAGCTATCCCGATGAAGAGACCCAGTACTTC,CASYPDEETQYF
many,NA,TRBV20-1,TRBJ2-5,TGCAGTGCTAGTTCTAGCCCGAACCAAGAGACCCAGTACTTC,CSASSSPNQETQYF
many,TRBD1,TRBV6-5,TRBJ2-7,TGTGCCAGCAAGGGGGCCGGGATGCCTTTGAGAGACGAGCAGTACTTC,CASKGAGMPLRDEQYF
many,TRBD2,TRBV29-1,TRBJ2-2,TGCAGCGTTTCAGCCCGGGGAGGGGTGAACACCGGGGAGCTGTTTTTT,CSVSARGGVNTGELFF
NA,NA,TRBV5-4,TRBJ2-1,TGTGCCAGCAGCTTGGGCCCCACGTCGATGAATGAGCAGTTCTTC,CASSLGPTSMNEQFF
many,NA,TRBV28,TRBJ2-2,TGTGCCAGCAGTTTATTCAGGGCCGGGGAGCTGTTTTTT,CASSLFRAGELFF
medium-sized,NA,TRBV5-8,TRBJ2-1,TGTGCCAGCAGCTTGATTTTGCGCGGTTCCTACAATGAGCAGTTCTTC,CASSLILRGSYNEQFF